What follows are 16 T cell receptor beta chains derived from one specimen sequenced in a study of response to subunit inactivated influenza vaccine (dated by TCRdb to 2016 to 2018). The library relied on RT-PCR. The data were produced on an Illumina HiSeq 2500. TCRdb handled the public reads itself, with Q25 trimming in fastp and clone calling in MiXCR, and kept productive beta chains. Rows with one shared CDR3 protein collapse into an entry with the most common genes and DNA. The sample table holds approximately 500,000 distinct CDR3 sequences, of which around 13% were seen once. The ten largest clones take up over 8.5% of the sample. Here the sequenced sample was PBMCs from blood, taken 11 to 12 days after vaccination. All receptors come from a man aged 45-65 years who received an inactivated influenza vaccine. Donor details come from another sample of the same person, matched by shared clones.

This chain uses TRBV20-1 with TRBJ2-1, with TRBD1 matching over 7 bases. The CDR3 contains 18 residues. The V gene end was trimmed by 0 bases and the J gene end by 4 bases; junction bases not matched to a gene: 15. Per the germline V gene, CDR1 is DFQATT and CDR2 is SNEGSKA (reference sequence). Here the CDR3 DNA reads TGCAGTGCTAGAGATTTTGAGGCACGGGACAGAGATTACAATGAGCAGTTCTTC. Translating it yields CSARDFEARDRDYNEQFF.

The chain employs TRBV6-1 and TRBJ2-3; tentative D call: TRBD1 (7 bases). The V gene lost 5 bases and the J gene lost 2 bases, with 17 bases spanning the gap. The CDR3 runs to 16 residues. Germline assignment: CDR1 MNHNS and CDR2 SASEGT. In DNA, the CDR3 is TGTGCCAGCAGTAGGGGGGACAGATTACTCACAGATACGCAGTATTTT. Translating it yields CASSRGDRLLTDTQYF.

This clonotype was observed at least ten times. The chain uses TRBV15 and TRBJ2-6; tentative D call: TRBD1 (6 bases). Germline CDR1 and CDR2: LNHNV and YYDKDF (reference sequence). The V end was cut by 1 base, the J end by 0 bases, with 19 bases between. The CDR3 is 20 residues long. CDR3 sequence reads: CATSRGLNRDTLSGANVLTF. The CDR3 nucleotides are TGTGCCACCAGCAGAGGGTTAAACCGGGACACCCTCTCTGGGGCCAACGTCCTGACTTTC.

This clonotype was observed a handful of times. This sequence joins TRBV5-1 and TRBJ1-1; perhaps TRBD1 as D (6 bases). Trimming stripped 4 bases from V and 6 bases from J, with 19 bases between. This CDR3 region has 15 residues. The germline V gene encodes CDR1 SGHRS and CDR2 YFSETQ. The CDR3 coding sequence is TGCGCCAGCAGCCTGAGCGCAGGGGTCGGGTCTGAAGCTTTCTTT. Translating gives CASSLSAGVGSEAFF.

V gene TRBV6-5 combines with J gene TRBJ2-6, with D unresolved. V lost 4 bases, J lost 2 bases, and 9 bases lay in between. The germline V gene encodes CDR1 MNHEY and CDR2 SVGAGI. The CDR3 is 15 residues long. In DNA form, the CDR3 reads TGTGCCAGCAGTTGGGCGAGCGCTGGGGCCAACGTCCTGACTTTC. It specifies CASSWASAGANVLTF.

This clonotype was counted many times. This chain links TRBV14 with TRBJ2-7; 9 bases are a match to TRBD1. Germline CDR1 reads SGHDN; CDR2 reads FVKESK. The CDR3 length is 14 residues. Unmatched junction bases numbered 8, after V lost 5 bases and J lost 6 bases. CDR3 sequence (DNA): TGTGCCAGCAGCAGCCGGGACAGGGCCAGCGAGCAGTACTTC. This gives the protein CASSSRDRASEQYF.

This clonotype appeared a few times. The genes are TRBV5-6 and TRBJ2-7; a weak D match, TRBD2 (5 bases). Deletions cut 2 bases from V and 6 bases from J, with 15 bases between. Germline V gene lookup returns CDR1 SGHDT and CDR2 YYEEEE. CDR3 length: 14 amino acids. In DNA form, the CDR3 reads TGTGCCAGCAGCTTCGCCCTAGGCCGGGGCGAGCAGTACTTC. Translation: CASSFALGRGEQYF.

The chain uses TRBV9 and TRBJ2-2; 7 nucleotides align to TRBD1. The germline V gene has CDR1 SGDLS and CDR2 YYNGEE. The trim removed 3 bases at V and 4 bases at J, leaving 3 bases unmatched. The CDR3 is made up of 14 amino acids. The CDR3, as DNA: TGTGCCAGCAGCGCTTGGGACAGCACCGGGGAGCTGTTTTTT. It encodes CASSAWDSTGELFF.

The CDR3 loop is CASSRANEQFF. The CDR3 DNA sequence: TGCGCCAGCAGCCGCGCCAATGAGCAGTTCTTC. J is TRBJ2-1 and V is TRBV4-1; D remains unclear. The CDR3 consists of 11 residues. V lost 4 bases and J lost 6, with 4 bases in between. Germline lookup yields CDR1 MGHRA and CDR2 YSYEKL.

This clonotype was seen a few times. The chain recombines TRBV6-1 with TRBJ1-5; maybe TRBD1 (5 bases). V lost 6 bases to trimming and J lost 0 bases, with 12 bases between them. Per germline, CDR1 MNHNS and CDR2 SASEGT. The CDR3 covers 15 residues. The CDR3 loop is CASSRQQDSNQPQHF. CDR3 sequence (DNA): TGTGCCAGCAGCCGACAGCAAGATAGCAATCAGCCCCAGCATTTT.

The V gene is TRBV6-2 or TRBV6-3, the J gene TRBJ1-5; D possibly corresponds to TRBD1 (6 bases). Germline-derived CDR1 and CDR2 are MNHEY and SVGEGT. The CDR3 loop spans 15 amino acids. Deletions cut 6 bases from V and 4 bases from J, with 16 bases between. The CDR3, as DNA: TGTGCCAGCAGCCAAACAGGGCCCTCGAATCAGCCCCAGCATTTT. Encoded protein: CASSQTGPSNQPQHF.

This clonotype has a handful of counts. The genes are TRBV11-1 and TRBJ2-1, with 8 bases lining up with TRBD2. Trimming took 1 base from V and 8 from J; bases not matched to a gene: 7. Germline V gene data show CDR1 as SGHAT and CDR2 as FQDESV (reference sequence). The CDR3 consists of 15 residues. The CDR3 DNA sequence: TGTGCCAGCAGCTTAGACAGCGGGAGAAGAGATGAGCAGTTCTTC. This encodes CASSLDSGRRDEQFF.

This clonotype was picked up a small number of times. The chain carries TRBV3-1 and TRBJ2-7; 13 positions agree with TRBD2. The V and J ends lost 4 bases and 4 bases, in that order; junction bases with no gene match: 4. The CDR3 extends over 15 amino acids. Germline V gives CDR1 LGHDT, CDR2 YNNKEL (reference sequence). The CDR3 spells CASSLGLAGEYEQYF. CDR3 DNA sequence: TGTGCCAGCAGCCTCGGACTAGCGGGGGAATACGAGCAGTACTTC.

There are many counts of this clonotype. The genes are TRBV10-3 and TRBJ1-5; maybe TRBD1 (5 bases). The length of the CDR3 is 14 residues. Trimming shortened V by 2 bases and J by 7 bases, and 12 bases separated the two germline ends. Germline lookup yields CDR1 ENHRY and CDR2 SYGVKD. CDR3 sequence: CAISEGQGGQPQHF. The CDR3 DNA reads TGTGCCATCAGTGAGGGGCAGGGCGGCCAGCCCCAGCATTTT.

The table lists this clonotype with a few counts. The chain couples TRBV4-3 to TRBJ2-2; no clear D. CDR3 length: 14 amino acids. Trimming took 0 bases from V and 7 from J, leaving 9 bases between them. Germline V gene sequence: CDR1 LGHNA, CDR2 YSLEER. The CDR3 DNA sequence: TGCGCCAGCAGCCAAGATTATGTGTACGGGGAGCTGTTTTTT. It yields the protein CASSQDYVYGELFF.

This clonotype was detected only a few times. The CDR3 bases are TGTGCCAGCAGCTCCTCCACCAACTATAGGGGAGTACCCCTCCACTTT. Its translation is CASSSSTNYRGVPLHF. The rearrangement uses TRBV7-2 and TRBJ1-6, with D possibly matching TRBD1 (5 bases). The CDR3 has 16 residues. With 4 bases removed from V and 12 bases from J, the gap between germline ends came to 22 bases. CDR1 and CDR2 from the germline V gene are SGHTA and FQGNSA.